This passage covers 6 T cell receptor beta chains from one sample sequenced in a study of T-cell memory formation after mild COVID-19. One entry per CDR3 protein, called by TCRdb with MiXCR from the 5' RACE reads. The sample includes under 250,000 distinct CDR3 sequences, about 10% of them seen just once. What was sequenced was PBMCs or a T cell subset sorted from them (not recorded which). The receptors derive from a man aged 18 to 35 who had mild COVID-19 (a few samples of this study predate the infection). Cell type and time point are not known.

This clonotype occurred many times. The chain recombines TRBV7-2 with TRBJ2-3; 14 nucleotides agree with TRBD2. The germline CDR1 and CDR2 sequences are SGHTA and FQGNSA. V shed 3 bases, J shed 0 bases, and the junction held 11 bases outside the gene matches. The CDR3 contains 20 residues. CDR3 in amino acids: CASSFTPRTSGGPSTDTQYF. CDR3 DNA sequence: TGTGCCAGCAGCTTTACCCCCAGGACTAGCGGGGGGCCCAGCACAGATACGCAGTATTTT. Looking up the rest from reference TRBV7-2 and TRBJ2-3 gives the full variable domain: GAGVSQSPSNKVTEKGKDVELRCDPISGHTALYWYRQSLGQGLEFLIYFQGNSAPDKSGLPSDRFSAERTGGSVSTLTIQRTQQEDSAVYLCASSFTPRTSGGPSTDTQYFGPGTRLTVL.

There are many counts of this clonotype. The chain is built from TRBV28 and TRBJ2-7, with 7 bases fitting TRBD1. CDR3 length: 13 residues. Trimming cost V 4 bases and J 4 bases; bases outside gene matches: 4. Per the germline V gene, CDR1 is MDHEN and CDR2 is SYDVKM. This CDR3 is CASSSGQEYEQYV. The CDR3 nucleotides are TGTGCCAGCAGTTCCGGACAGGAGTACGAGCAGTACGTC.

The V call is TRBV4-1, the J call TRBJ1-2, with 9 bases that match TRBD1. The germline CDR1 and CDR2 sequences are MGHRA and YSYEKL. The CDR3 length is 14 residues. Losses at the gene ends were 0 bases for V and 7 bases for J; bases not matched to a gene: 3. DNA for the CDR3: TGCGCCAGCAGCCAAGAGGACAGGGGAGGTGGCTACACCTTC. Its protein is CASSQEDRGGGYTF.

The chain carries TRBV4-3 and TRBJ2-3; maybe TRBD1 (5 bases). Germline assignment: CDR1 LGHNA and CDR2 YSLEER. The CDR3 has 15 residues. Trimming pared 1 base from V and 3 bases from J, leaving 11 bases between. The CDR3 sequence: CASSQGAGWTDTQYF. For the CDR3, the DNA is TGCGCCAGCAGCCAAGGGGCAGGGTGGACAGATACGCAGTATTTT.

The CDR3 bases are TGTGCCAGCAGCCCCGGGAGGGGGCCCTACGAGCAGTACTTC. It codes for CASSPGRGPYEQYF. The chain carries TRBV9 and TRBJ2-7; D possibly corresponds to TRBD2 (8 bases). Trimming removed 4 bases from V and 2 bases from J, with 13 bases in between. Germline assignment: CDR1 SGDLS and CDR2 YYNGEE. The CDR3 has 14 residues.

This clonotype was counted only a few times. This chain uses TRBV15 with TRBJ2-2, with a weak D call TRBD1 (6 bases). Trimming pared 4 bases from V and 1 base from J, leaving 19 bases between. The CDR3 is 18 amino acids. CDR1 and CDR2 from the germline V gene are LNHNV and YYDKDF (reference sequence). DNA of the CDR3: TGTGCCACCAGCACCTATAGGAAGGCAGGGGAGAACACCGGGGAGCTGTTTTTT. This gives the protein CATSTYRKAGENTGELFF.